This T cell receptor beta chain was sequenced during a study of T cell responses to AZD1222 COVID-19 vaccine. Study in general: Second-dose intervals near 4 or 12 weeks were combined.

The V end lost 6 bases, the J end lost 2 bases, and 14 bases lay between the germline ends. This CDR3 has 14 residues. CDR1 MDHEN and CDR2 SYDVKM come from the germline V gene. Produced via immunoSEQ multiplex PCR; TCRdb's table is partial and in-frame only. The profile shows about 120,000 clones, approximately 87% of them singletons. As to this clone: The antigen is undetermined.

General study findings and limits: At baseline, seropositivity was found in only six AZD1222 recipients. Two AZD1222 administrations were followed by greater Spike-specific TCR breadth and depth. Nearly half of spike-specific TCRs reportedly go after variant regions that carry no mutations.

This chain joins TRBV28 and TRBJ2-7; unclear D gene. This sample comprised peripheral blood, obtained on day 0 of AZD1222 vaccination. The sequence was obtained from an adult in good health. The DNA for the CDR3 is TGTGCCAGCAGATCATTGTCGGGTACCTACGAGCAGTACTTC. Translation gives CASRSLSGTYEQYF.